This T cell receptor beta chain derives from a study of CD4 T cell repertoires in COVID-19 (dated by TCRdb to 2020 to 2023). General notes on the study: To analyze cross-reactivity, CFSE-low cells were expanded with IL-2 for under 13 days and then labeled again and restimulated with spike proteins from other coronaviruses. The study characterized naturally processed CD4+ T cell responses to SARS-CoV-2 spike and nucleoprotein in COVID-19-recovered individuals, using TCR Vbeta sequencing to assess clonal composition. In a few recovered individuals, the TCR Vbeta repertoire of SARS-CoV-2-reactive T cells was analyzed at the subset level.

Overall study results and their limits: Several of the most expanded SARS-CoV-2-reactive clonotypes were shared between two or all three memory subsets, suggesting intraclonal diversification. Between about 6.5 and 28% of SARS-CoV-2 clonotypes were also detected in SARS-CoV and/or HKU1 spike-stimulated secondary cultures, consistent with cross-reactivity.

From the cysteine through the phenylalanine, the CDR3 covers 13 amino acids. Only the CDR3 part of the read is kept: 39 bases, read in frame from the first base. The junction carries 9 bases between V and J, which are trimmed by 0 bases and 9 bases respectively. The CDR1 and CDR2 encoded by the germline V gene are SGHAT and FQNNGV. Of note for this clone: Its antigen remains undetermined. Per-base quality was not reported, and no clone a single base away is much larger than it.

Libraries were built with the immunoSEQ multiplex PCR assay. On the authors' methods: Repertoire overlap between subsets was quantified using the Chao-Jaccard similarity index and counts of shared clonotypes. Drawn from immuneACCESS, this table holds only the in-frame rearrangements with V and J called that TCRdb kept. Clones are partly lost; checked studies trace under half to an unresolved V gene and leave the rest unexplained. Clone size and V and J calls were adopted from that table, with D and trimming inferred from the DNA. The sample table holds about 75,000 clones, of which approximately 83% were seen once. Of the sample, 0.45% to 0.6% falls within the top ten clones. In the paper's terms, the time point label means: sample from a COVID-19-recovered individual after infection. Patients who had recovered from mild-to-severe COVID-19 served as donors. Memory T cell samples that were not cultured went straight to sequencing right after ex vivo isolation. CD4+ total memory, central memory, effector memory and circulating T follicular helper cells were isolated from peripheral blood mononuclear cells.

The chain links TRBV11-2 with TRBJ1-5; no D gene is confidently identified. This clonotype originated in a human donor who had COVID-19. Sequencing used CD4+ T cells from peripheral blood, obtained after recovery from COVID-19. Read as DNA, the sequence is TGTGCCAGCAGCTTAGATCAAAGGAGGCCCCAGCATTTT. Translation gives CASSLDQRRPQHF.